This T cell receptor (beta chain) was recorded in a study of shared clonotypes between healthy human individuals. About this clone itself: Its antigen is unidentified.

Broader study findings: Memory subsets generally showed lower estimated richness than naive subsets.

Naive CD8 cells, CD45RO-negative and positively selected for CCR7, excluded terminally differentiated effector memory CD45RA+ cells. All donors were healthy HIV-negative adults lacking recent acute infections or vaccinations. The CDR3 consists of 19 residues. With 4 bases clipped from V and 4 bases from J, the junction kept 18 bases outside the gene matches. The germline V gene has CDR1 MDHEN and CDR2 SYDVKM. The input for sorted-subset replicate PCRs was around 0.2 ug DNA, about 30,000 T cell genomes. Original handling: ImmunoSEQ output held junction-only sequences without quality scores, so filtering differed. Only in-frame clones appear in the TCRdb table, and some are missing; sequencing was by immunoSEQ multiplex PCR. The V and J calls and clone size are taken from that table; D and trimming were inferred from the DNA. The sample lists more than 2 million clones, 90% to 95% occurring once.

The gene calls are TRBV28 and TRBJ1-2; TRBD1 agrees at 10 bases. This TCR was recovered from a man aged 18 to 29 in good health. Some clones in this sample may be carry-over from other donors' samples. Specimen: naive CD8+ T cells from PBMCs. The CDR3 DNA reads as TGTGCCAGCAGTTGCGAGCTAGGGACAGGGGACCTAACACCCTATGGCTACACCTTC. Translation: CASSCELGTGDLTPYGYTF.